This T cell receptor (beta chain) came from a study of beta chain features in type 1 diabetes. Study-wide findings and caveats: TCRB repertoires of naive, central memory and Treg cells appeared more similar among patients than among healthy donors.

This clone has only a few counts. Its antigen is currently unknown. Expressed TCRB transcripts were sequenced after all isolated RNA was converted to cDNA. Clones were read by immunoSEQ multiplex PCR, and TCRdb kept only the in-frame ones, dropping some. Among hundreds of thousands of clones listed, 13% to 15% were seen once. Per the germline V gene, CDR1 is MNHEY and CDR2 is SVGAGI. This CDR3 is built from 15 residues. The V end lost 6 bases, the J end lost 1 base, and 16 bases lay between the germline ends. The TCR sequence derives from a woman in her 40s in good health. The specimen was naive CD4+ T cells from blood. This sequence joins TRBV6-5 and TRBJ2-7; perhaps TRBD1 as D (6 bases). The CDR3 region has the DNA TGTGCCAGCAGCCCAAGGACAGAATCGTCCTACGAGCAGTACTTC. It codes for CASSPRTESSYEQYF.